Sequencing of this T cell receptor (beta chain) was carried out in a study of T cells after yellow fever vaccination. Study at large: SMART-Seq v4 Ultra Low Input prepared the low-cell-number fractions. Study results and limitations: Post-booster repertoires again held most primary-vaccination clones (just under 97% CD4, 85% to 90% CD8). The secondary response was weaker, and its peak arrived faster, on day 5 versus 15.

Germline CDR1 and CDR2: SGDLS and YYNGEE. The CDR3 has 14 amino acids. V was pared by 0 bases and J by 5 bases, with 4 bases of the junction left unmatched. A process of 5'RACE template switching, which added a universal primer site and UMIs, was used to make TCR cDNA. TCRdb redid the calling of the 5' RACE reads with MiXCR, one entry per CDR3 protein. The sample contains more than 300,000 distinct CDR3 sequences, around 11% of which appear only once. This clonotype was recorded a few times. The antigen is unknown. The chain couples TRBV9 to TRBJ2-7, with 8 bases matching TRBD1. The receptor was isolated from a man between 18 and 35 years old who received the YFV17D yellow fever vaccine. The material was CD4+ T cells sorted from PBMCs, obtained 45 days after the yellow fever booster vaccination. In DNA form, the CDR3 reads TGTGCCAGCAGCGTAGCTTCAGGGGGCGACGAGCAGTACTTC. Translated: CASSVASGGDEQYF.